This note documents a single T cell receptor beta chain sequence. What it binds is unknown. The naive CD8 fraction comprised CD45RO-negative cells positively selected for CCR7 and excluded terminally differentiated effector memory CD45RA+ cells. V dropped 3 bases and J dropped 1; count of bases not matched to a gene: 3. CDR3 length: 14 residues. Germline CDR1 is SNHLY and CDR2 is FYNNEI. This entry is derived from a study of shared clonotypes between healthy human individuals. General study findings and limits: Larger estimated richness was generally recorded for naive subsets relative to memory subsets.

Data came from immunoSEQ multiplex PCR; TCRdb stores just in-frame clones and leaves some out. The data contain about 2 million clones, about 95% of them seen just once; the ten biggest clones take up roughly 1.1%. The receptor comes from a man younger than 35 in good health. V and J are TRBV2 and TRBJ2-7; 7 nucleotides agree with TRBD2. The sample comprised naive CD8+ T cells sorted from blood. The CDR3 nucleotides read TGTGCCAGCAGTGACCCGGGACTATCCTACGAGCAGTACTTC. Its protein product is CASSDPGLSYEQYF.